This paragraph reports one T cell receptor beta chain. Original data processing: From reference gene primer amplification, estimates of nucleated cell counts were derived. Only in-frame clones appear in the TCRdb table, and some are missing; sequencing was by immunoSEQ multiplex PCR. From that table come the V and J calls and clone size; the DNA was used to work out D and trimming. The sample has under 300,000 clones; 85% are singletons. The data are from a study of blood T cell repertoires in COVID-19. Study at large: Collection of acute and convalescent COVID-19 samples took place in the United States, Italy and Spain. PBMCs, B-cell-depleted T cells, or T cells were the source of the cDNA or gDNA that made up the material.

V lost 6 bases and J lost 1; bases outside the gene matches: 9. Germline values: CDR1 MNHEY, CDR2 SMNVEV (reference sequence). The CDR3 sequence is 15 residues long. This rearrangement joins TRBV27 to TRBJ2-7; the match to TRBD2 covers 7 bases. Sequenced input: peripheral blood. This sequence originates from a human donor in a cohort sampled during active COVID-19. CDR3 amino acids: CASRHYSGLSYEQYF. The CDR3 DNA sequence: TGTGCCAGCAGACACTATAGCGGGCTTTCCTACGAGCAGTACTTC.